The 19 T cell receptor beta chains listed next were all sequenced from one sample in a study of blood T cell repertoires in COVID-19. Clones were sequenced by immunoSEQ multiplex PCR, and TCRdb holds only the in-frame ones, with some missing. In the table there are 200,000 to 250,000 clones, approximately 80% of which are singletons. Material: PBMCs or T cells enriched from blood (not recorded which). The receptors were sampled from an older woman who had recovered from COVID-19.

The chain recombines TRBV4-3 with TRBJ1-2, with 7 nucleotides matching TRBD1. The V segment lost 1 base and the J segment 8 bases; nucleotides outside the gene matches: 7. Germline-derived CDR1 and CDR2 are LGHNA and YSLEER. The CDR3 covers 14 residues. The CDR3 is CASSQGRQGWGYTF. CDR3 nucleotide sequence: TGCGCCAGCAGCCAAGGGCGACAGGGTTGGGGCTACACCTTC.

This rearrangement joins TRBV6-1 to TRBJ1-5; tentatively, D is TRBD1 (6 bases). Germline V CDR1 and CDR2: MNHNS, SASEGT. This CDR3 is 13 amino acids long. V lost 8 bases, J lost 4 bases, and 12 bases lay in between. CDR3 bases: TGTGCCAGCGGCAGGGGAGGGAATCAGCCCCAGCATTTT. Translating it yields CASGRGGNQPQHF.

The rearrangement joins TRBV3-1 (or the pseudogene TRBV3-2) to TRBJ2-1; 10 nucleotides agree with TRBD2. The V gene's germline CDR1 is LGHDT and CDR2 YNNKEL (reference sequence). The CDR3 runs 15 residues. V shed 5 bases, J shed 4 bases, and the junction held 5 bases outside the gene matches. The CDR3: CASSSQRGGYNEQFF. The CDR3 bases are TGTGCCAGCAGCTCGCAGCGGGGGGGGTACAATGAGCAGTTCTTC.

This clone was seen a handful of times. The V gene is TRBV18, the J gene TRBJ1-6; 12 bases are a match to TRBD1. CDR1 is KGHSH and CDR2 is LQKENI in the germline V gene. CDR3 length equals 15 residues. V was clipped by 3 bases and J by 10 bases; unmatched bases: 4. DNA for the CDR3: TGTGCCAGCTCACCCCGGGACAGGGGGCCCTCACCCCTCCACTTT. It codes for CASSPRDRGPSPLHF.

This clone was picked up one time. Other nucleotide sequences from this sample produce the same CDR3. The chain employs TRBV5-1 and TRBJ2-5; 7 bases map to TRBD2. CDR3 size: 14 residues. V dropped 0 bases and J dropped 2; count of bases not matched to a gene: 1. The germline V gene encodes CDR1 SGHRS and CDR2 YFSETQ. The CDR3 here is CASSLGGGQETQYF. Here the CDR3 DNA reads TGCGCCAGCAGCTTGGGCGGGGGTCAAGAGACCCAGTACTTC.

The V and J genes are TRBV15 and TRBJ2-3; tentative D call: TRBD2 (5 bases). This CDR3 is 15 amino acids long. Germline V gene data show CDR1 as LNHNV and CDR2 as YYDKDF (reference sequence). The V and J ends lost 3 bases and 1 base respectively, with 11 bases between them. The DNA of the CDR3 is TGTGCCACCAGCAGGGAATGGCGGGGCACAGATACGCAGTATTTT. As protein: CATSREWRGTDTQYF.

The V call is TRBV18, the J call TRBJ1-1, with TRBD1 matching 7 bases. J gave up 0 bases and V 6 bases, and 4 bases lay outside the gene matches. Germline assignment: CDR1 KGHSH and CDR2 LQKENI. This CDR3 is 14 amino acids long. The DNA for the CDR3 is TGTGCCAGCTCGCGCAGGGGGATGAACACTGAAGCTTTCTTT. This encodes CASSRRGMNTEAFF.

V usage is TRBV6-5 and J usage is TRBJ1-1; no clear D gene. The CDR3 is made up of 14 amino acids. Germline assignment: CDR1 MNHEY and CDR2 SVGAGI. The germline V and J ends were trimmed by 6 bases and 3 bases, with 14 bases remaining between them. CDR3 sequence (DNA): TGTGCCAGCAGATCGACCCCGAGGCACACTGAAGCTTTCTTT. It is translated as CASRSTPRHTEAFF.

The V call is TRBV10-2, the J call TRBJ1-5, with D perhaps matching TRBD1 (6 bases). The CDR3 consists of 15 residues. Germline-derived CDR1 and CDR2 are WSHSY and SAAADI. V lost 6 bases and J 6 bases, leaving 18 bases between the germline ends. The CDR3 protein is CASSEGGAPVQPQHF. For the CDR3, the DNA is TGCGCCAGCAGCGAGGGGGGGGCCCCCGTTCAGCCCCAGCATTTT.

The V gene is TRBV7-8, the J gene TRBJ2-1, with 8 bases aligning to TRBD2. The germline gives CDR1 SGHVS, CDR2 FQNEAQ. The ends lost 4 bases at V and 3 bases at J; junction bases unmatched: 8. The CDR3 consists of 16 residues. CDR3 sequence: CASSSSLSGGYNEQFF. DNA for the CDR3: TGTGCCAGCAGCTCCTCCTTGAGCGGGGGCTACAATGAGCAGTTCTTC.

This clone was seen only once. The chain joins TRBV7-9 to TRBJ2-7; the match to TRBD2 covers 8 bases. In germline, CDR1 is SEHNR, CDR2 FQNEAQ (reference sequence). V shed 6 bases and J 0 bases; nucleotides not matched to a gene: 7. This CDR3 has 15 amino acids. CDR3 DNA: TGTGCCAGCAGTACCCGGGGGGGCGACTCCTACGAGCAGTACTTC. Encoded protein: CASSTRGGDSYEQYF.

This clone was seen more than once but under ten times. The chain links TRBV5-6 to TRBJ1-4; the match to TRBD1 covers 8 bases. CDR1 is SGHDT, CDR2 YYEEEE, per germline. The V segment lost 1 base and the J segment 4 bases; nucleotides outside the gene matches: 6. The CDR3 runs to 16 residues. This CDR3 is CASSLIETGVNEKLFF. CDR3 nucleotides: TGTGCCAGCAGCTTGATAGAGACAGGGGTTAATGAAAAACTGTTTTTT.

The chain carries TRBV6-2 or TRBV6-3 and TRBJ2-2; TRBD1 might be the D (6 bases). V was trimmed by 6 bases and J by 4 bases, leaving 15 bases between them. The CDR3 is 15 residues long. The germline V gene encodes CDR1 MNHEY and CDR2 SVGEGT. CDR3 amino acids: CASSNTGFFTGELFF. The CDR3 nucleotides read TGTGCCAGCAGCAACACAGGGTTTTTCACCGGGGAGCTGTTTTTT.

The gene calls are TRBV19 and TRBJ1-1; 12 bases line up with TRBD1. Germline trimming cut 7 bases from V and 1 base from J; bases unmatched to any gene: 4. CDR3 length equals 15 residues. The V gene's germline CDR1 is LNHDA and CDR2 SQIVND (reference sequence). The CDR3 DNA sequence: TGTGCCAGTACTGGGGACAGGGGGCCGAACACTGAAGCTTTCTTT. Its translation: CASTGDRGPNTEAFF.

The chain carries TRBV5-4 and TRBJ1-2; D might be TRBD1 (6 bases). V lost 4 bases and J 8 bases, leaving 21 bases between the germline ends. The CDR3 runs 15 residues. Germline CDR1 and CDR2: SGHNT and YYREEE (reference sequence). The CDR3 is CASSLVGQGREGYTF. In DNA form, the CDR3 reads TGTGCCAGCAGCCTGGTGGGACAAGGGAGGGAGGGCTACACCTTC.

This clone was seen once. The chain links TRBV19 to TRBJ2-5; D gene ambiguous. Trimming cost V 2 bases and J 5 bases, with 9 bases left between them. This CDR3 has 13 residues. The germline CDR1 and CDR2 sequences are LNHDA and SQIVND (reference sequence). CDR3 bases: TGTGCCAGTAGTATAACAGAGTCCGAGACCCAGTACTTC. Amino acid sequence: CASSITESETQYF. The variable domain in full, completed from reference TRBV19 and TRBJ2-5, reads DGGITQSPKYLFRKEGQNVTLSCEQNLNHDAMYWYRQDPGQGLRLIYYSQIVNDFQKGDIAEGYSVSREKKESFPLTVTSAQKNPTAFYLCASSITESETQYFGPGTRLLVL.

V is TRBV6-2 or TRBV6-3 and J is TRBJ1-5, with 7 bases that match TRBD1. There are 14 residues in the CDR3. J was trimmed by 2 bases and V by 5 bases; bases with no gene match: 3. Germline V gives CDR1 MNHEY, CDR2 SVGEGT. The CDR3 sequence is CASSRGQGNQPQHF. The CDR3 DNA sequence: TGTGCCAGCAGTCGTGGACAGGGCAATCAGCCCCAGCATTTT.

The V gene is TRBV2, the J gene TRBJ2-1; D unclear. V lost 3 bases and J lost 3, with 12 bases in between. The CDR3 consists of 15 residues. CDR1 is SNHLY, CDR2 FYNNEI, per germline. The CDR3 is CASSEASVLYNEQFF. The CDR3 DNA reads as TGTGCCAGCAGTGAGGCCAGCGTACTCTACAATGAGCAGTTCTTC.

To note about this clone: The junction shows a germline mismatch at one end, possibly a read error. This sequence joins TRBV19 and TRBJ2-7; D ambiguous. The CDR3 covers 13 residues. The germline V gene encodes CDR1 LNHDA and CDR2 SQIVND (reference sequence). CDR3: CASSLDFSSEQYF. The CDR3 coding sequence is TGTGCCAGTAGTCTAGACTTTAGTAGCGAGCAGTACTTC.